This TCR beta chain was captured in a study of blood T cell repertoires in COVID-19. As for the study in general: Italy, Spain and the United States were the sources of the convalescent and acute COVID-19 samples.

This clone was observed a handful of times. As originally analysed: The assay estimated nucleated cells by amplifying reference gene primers. Using immunoSEQ multiplex PCR, the repertoire was profiled, and TCRdb retains in-frame clones only, with some absent. That table is the source of V, J and clone size, and D and trimming were worked out from the DNA. The sample yields fewer than 200,000 clones, roughly 86% seen once. The CDR3 loop spans 14 amino acids. Trimming took off 2 bases at V and 6 bases at J, with 11 bases between the two ends. Germline loops: CDR1 KGHSH, CDR2 LQKENI. The source is a woman aged 60-70 years who had recovered from COVID-19. The rearrangement joins TRBV18 to TRBJ2-1; TRBD1 might be the D (6 bases). The sequencing sample was made of peripheral blood. The CDR3 DNA sequence: TGTGCCAGCTCACCATCCAGGGGTGGCAATGAGCAGTTCTTC. It is translated as CASSPSRGGNEQFF.